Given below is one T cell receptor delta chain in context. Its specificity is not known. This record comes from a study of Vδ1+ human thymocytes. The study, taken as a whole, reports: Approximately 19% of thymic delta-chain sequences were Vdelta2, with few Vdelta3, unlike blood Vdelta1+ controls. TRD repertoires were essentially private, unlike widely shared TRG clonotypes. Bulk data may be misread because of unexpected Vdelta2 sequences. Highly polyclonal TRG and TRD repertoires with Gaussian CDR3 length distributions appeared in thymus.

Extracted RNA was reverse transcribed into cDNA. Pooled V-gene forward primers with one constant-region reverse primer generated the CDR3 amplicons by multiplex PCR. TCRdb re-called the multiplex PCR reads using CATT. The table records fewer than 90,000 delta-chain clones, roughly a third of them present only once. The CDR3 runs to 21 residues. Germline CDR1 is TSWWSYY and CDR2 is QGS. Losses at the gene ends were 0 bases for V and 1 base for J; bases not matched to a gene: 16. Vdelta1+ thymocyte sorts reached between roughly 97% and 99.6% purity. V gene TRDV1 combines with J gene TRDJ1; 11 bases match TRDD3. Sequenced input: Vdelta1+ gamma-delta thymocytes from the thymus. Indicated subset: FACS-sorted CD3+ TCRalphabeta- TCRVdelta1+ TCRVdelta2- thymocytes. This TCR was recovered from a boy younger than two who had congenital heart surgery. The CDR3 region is CALGELGEAGGYCFPTDKLIF. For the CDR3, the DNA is TGTGCTCTTGGGGAACTTGGGGAAGCTGGGGGATACTGTTTTCCCACCGATAAACTCATCTTT.